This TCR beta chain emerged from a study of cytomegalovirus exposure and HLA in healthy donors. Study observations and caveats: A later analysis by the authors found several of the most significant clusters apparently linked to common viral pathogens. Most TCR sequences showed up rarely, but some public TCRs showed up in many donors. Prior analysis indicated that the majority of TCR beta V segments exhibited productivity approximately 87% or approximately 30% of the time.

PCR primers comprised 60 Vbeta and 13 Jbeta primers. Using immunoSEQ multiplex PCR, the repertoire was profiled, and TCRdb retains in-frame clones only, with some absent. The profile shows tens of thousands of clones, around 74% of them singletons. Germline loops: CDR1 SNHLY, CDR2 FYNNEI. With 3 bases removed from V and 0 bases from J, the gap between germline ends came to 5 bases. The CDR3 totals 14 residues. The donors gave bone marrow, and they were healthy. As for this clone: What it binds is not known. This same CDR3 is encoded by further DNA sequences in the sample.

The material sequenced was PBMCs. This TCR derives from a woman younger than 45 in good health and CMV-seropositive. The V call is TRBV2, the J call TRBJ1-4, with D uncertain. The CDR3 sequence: CASSDSTTNEKLFF. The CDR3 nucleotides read TGTGCCAGCAGTGACAGTACAACTAATGAAAAACTGTTTTTT.